One sample yielded the 8 T cell receptor beta chains listed below, sequenced in a study of T cell repertoires in cytomegalovirus infection. MiXCR was run by TCRdb on the reads, yielding one entry per CDR3 protein. This sample has 450,000 to 550,000 distinct CDR3 sequences, with approximately 46% found just once. These receptors' targets are unknown. The sample was cultured PBMCs, taken from culture after CMV antigen stimulation. The receptors come from a human donor in good health (CMV status not recorded). Some clones in this sample may be carry-over from other donors' samples.

This clonotype has at least ten counts. The chain joins TRBV7-2 to TRBJ2-2; TRBD1 aligns across 8 bases. The junction had 5 bases not matched to a gene; V was cut back by 4 bases and J by 1 base. The CDR3 runs to 16 residues. Germline values: CDR1 SGHTA, CDR2 FQGNSA. The CDR3 region has the DNA TGTGCCAGCAGCTCATCCGGGACAGGGAACACCGGGGAGCTGTTTTTT. Its translation is CASSSSGTGNTGELFF.

On this clonotype itself: One end of the junction fails to match germline, which may point to a read error. V usage is TRBV15 and J usage is TRBJ2-1, with 8 nucleotides matching TRBD2. CDR1 and CDR2 from the germline V gene are LNHNV and YYDKDF (reference sequence). This CDR3 is built from 17 residues. The DNA of the CDR3 is TGTGCCACCAGCGTCCCCCCCGGACTAGCCTTAGGGAATGGGCAGTTCTTC. It translates to CATSVPPGLALGNGQFF.

The chain carries TRBV7-6 and TRBJ2-5, with D perhaps matching TRBD2 (6 bases). The CDR3 has 12 residues. The V end was cut by 4 bases, the J end by 7 bases, with 10 bases between. From germline, CDR1 is SGHVS and CDR2 FNYEAQ. The CDR3 loop is CASSYDGGTQYF. CDR3 nucleotides: TGTGCCAGCAGCTACGACGGGGGGACCCAGTACTTC.

This clonotype showed up just a few times. This chain joins TRBV5-1 and TRBJ1-2, with TRBD1 matching over 9 bases. J was trimmed by 8 bases and V by 4 bases; bases with no gene match: 15. The CDR3 totals 16 residues. Germline-derived CDR1 and CDR2 are SGHRS and YFSETQ. DNA of the CDR3: TGCGCCAGCAGCCAGGCGGGGACAGGGCCCCAACGAGGCTACACCTTC. This codes for CASSQAGTGPQRGYTF.

This clonotype was seen a handful of times. The chain employs TRBV10-3 and TRBJ2-5; 9 bases line up with TRBD2. Losses at the gene ends were 8 bases for V and 3 bases for J; bases not matched to a gene: 4. Germline V gives CDR1 ENHRY, CDR2 SYGVKD. This CDR3 is 13 amino acids long. For the CDR3, the DNA is TGTGCCATCTTAGCGGGAGACAAAGAGACCCAGTACTTC. It codes for CAILAGDKETQYF.

This clonotype was observed a few times. The chain is built from TRBV7-2 and TRBJ2-7; D is unresolved. The CDR3 contains 14 residues. Trimming pared 6 bases from V and 2 bases from J, leaving 14 bases between. The germline gives CDR1 SGHTA, CDR2 FQGNSA. For the CDR3, the DNA is TGTGCCAGCAGGGTAACTTTAATAACCTACGAGCAGTACTTC. Residues: CASRVTLITYEQYF.

This chain connects TRBV11-3 to TRBJ1-1; unclear D gene. Trimming cost V 5 bases and J 1 base, with 17 bases left between them. The CDR3 is made up of 16 amino acids. Germline V gives CDR1 SGHNT, CDR2 YENEEA. This CDR3 reads CASSPRLSRGNTEAFF. For the CDR3, the DNA is TGTGCCAGCAGCCCACGACTTAGCCGAGGGAACACTGAAGCTTTCTTT.

Worth noting for this clonotype: The CDR3 end shows no conserved phenylalanine or tryptophan, and so a read error is likely. The CDR3 DNA reads as TGTGCCAGCAGCCGACTAGCGGGGGACACCGGGGAGCTGTTTCTT. Protein product: CASSRLAGDTGELFL. The rearrangement joins TRBV4-1 to TRBJ2-2; TRBD2 aligns across 12 bases. Germline V gene lookup returns CDR1 MGHRA and CDR2 YSYEKL. The CDR3 contains 15 residues.